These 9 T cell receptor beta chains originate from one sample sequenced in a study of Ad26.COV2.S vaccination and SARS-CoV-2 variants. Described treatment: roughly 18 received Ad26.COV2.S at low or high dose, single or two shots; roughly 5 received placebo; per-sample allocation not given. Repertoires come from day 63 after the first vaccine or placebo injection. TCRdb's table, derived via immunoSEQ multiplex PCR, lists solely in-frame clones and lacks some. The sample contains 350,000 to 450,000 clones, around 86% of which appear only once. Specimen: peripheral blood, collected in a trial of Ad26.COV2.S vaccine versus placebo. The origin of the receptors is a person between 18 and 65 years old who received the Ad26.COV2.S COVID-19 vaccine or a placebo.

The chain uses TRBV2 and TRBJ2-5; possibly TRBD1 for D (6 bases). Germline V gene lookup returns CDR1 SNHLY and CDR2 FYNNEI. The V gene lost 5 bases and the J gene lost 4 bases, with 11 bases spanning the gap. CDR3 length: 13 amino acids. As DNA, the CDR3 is TGTGCCAGCAGTTTCCAGGGGAGAGAGACCCAGTACTTC. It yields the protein CASSFQGRETQYF. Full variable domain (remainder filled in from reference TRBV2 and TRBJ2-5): EPEVTQTPSHQVTQMGQEVILRCVPISNHLYFYWYRQILGQKVEFLVSFYNNEISEKSEIFDDQFSVERPDGSNFTLKIRSTKLEDSAMYFCASSFQGRETQYFGPGTRLLVL.

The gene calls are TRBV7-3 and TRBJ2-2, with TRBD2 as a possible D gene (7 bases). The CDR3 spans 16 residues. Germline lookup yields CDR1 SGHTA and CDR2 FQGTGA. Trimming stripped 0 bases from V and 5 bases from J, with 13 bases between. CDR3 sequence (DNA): TGTGCCAGCAGCTTAACTGCGGGGGCGATTACCGGGGAGCTGTTTTTT. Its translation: CASSLTAGAITGELFF.

The CDR3 DNA is TGTGCTAGTCTGTCCGGGGGGAACACTGAAGCTTTCTTT. Its translation: CASLSGGNTEAFF. This chain joins TRBV12-5 and TRBJ1-1, with D possibly being TRBD1 (5 bases). The CDR3 consists of 13 residues. Trimming stripped 8 bases from V and 1 base from J, with 11 bases between. The germline V gene has CDR1 LGHNT and CDR2 FRNRAP.

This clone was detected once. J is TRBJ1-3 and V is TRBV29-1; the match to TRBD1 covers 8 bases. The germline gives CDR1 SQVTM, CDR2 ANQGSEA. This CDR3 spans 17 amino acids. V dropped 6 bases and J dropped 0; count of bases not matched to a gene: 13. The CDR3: CSVQGASAPNSGNTIYF. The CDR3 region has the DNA TGCAGCGTGCAGGGGGCCAGCGCCCCCAACTCTGGAAACACCATATATTTT. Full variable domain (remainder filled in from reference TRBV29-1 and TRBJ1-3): SAVISQKPSRDICQRGTSLTIQCQVDSQVTMMFWYRQQPGQSLTLIATANQGSEATYESGFVIDKFPISRPNLTFSTLTVSNMSPEDSSIYLCSVQGASAPNSGNTIYFGEGSWLTVV.

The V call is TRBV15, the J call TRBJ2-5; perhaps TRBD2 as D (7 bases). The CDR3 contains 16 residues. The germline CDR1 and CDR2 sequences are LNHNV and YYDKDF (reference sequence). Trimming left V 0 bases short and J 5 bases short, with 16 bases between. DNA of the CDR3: TGTGCCACCAGCAGAGATTGGGGGGGGGCCTTTGAGACCCAGTACTTC. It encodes CATSRDWGGAFETQYF.

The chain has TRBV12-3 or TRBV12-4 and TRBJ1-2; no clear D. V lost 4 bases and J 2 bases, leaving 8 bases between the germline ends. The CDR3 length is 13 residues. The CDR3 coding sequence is TGTGCCAGCAGTTACTATAAGAACTATGGCTACACCTTC. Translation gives CASSYYKNYGYTF.

CDR3 in amino acids: CASSKGDAEMRLFF. The CDR3, as DNA: TGTGCCAGCAGCAAAGGGGACGCAGAAATGAGACTGTTTTTT. The J gene is TRBJ1-4, the V gene TRBV21-1. TRBV21-1 is marked as a pseudogene. The CDR3 contains 14 residues.

The CDR3 nucleotides are TGTGCCAGCAGCCGGGGGGGATCCTATAGCAATCAGCCCCAGCATTTT. It translates to CASSRGGSYSNQPQHF. The rearrangement links TRBV2 to TRBJ1-5; D might be TRBD1 (5 bases). V was cut by 6 bases and J by 0 bases, with 15 bases left in between. The CDR3 totals 16 residues. Germline V gene data show CDR1 as SNHLY and CDR2 as FYNNEI.

This CDR3 reads CASSRQSYMNTEAFF. DNA of the CDR3: TGTGCCAGCAGTCGCCAGAGTTACATGAACACTGAAGCTTTCTTT. V gene TRBV6-5 combines with J gene TRBJ1-1; D is unresolved. Germline CDR1 is MNHEY and CDR2 is SVGAGI. The CDR3 contains 15 residues. Trimming removed 5 bases at V and 0 bases at J, with 13 bases between.